The T cell receptor beta chain described here comes from a study of T cell changes during pregnancy in multiple sclerosis (dated by TCRdb to between 2018 and 2021). About the study as a whole: Changes in the T cell repertoire over the course of pregnancy were examined in this study in women with multiple sclerosis.

CDR1 and CDR2, per the germline V gene (reference sequence), are WNHNN and SYGVQD. V was cut back by 8 bases and J by 10 bases, leaving a gap of 6 bases between them. The CDR3 covers 10 residues, taking in both the cysteine and the phenylalanine. Left in the record is the CDR3 DNA by itself, 30 bases read in frame from the first base. On this clone: Its antigen has not been determined. Per-base qualities were not stored, and no clone one base away is much larger.

Preparation of the library involved the immunoSEQ multiplex PCR assay. TCRdb holds this immuneACCESS table with in-frame rearrangements only. Some clones are missing; in checked studies, unresolved V genes explain under half, and the rest has no known cause. This sample gives 65,000 to 75,000 clones in total; roughly 92% of them show up just once. Of the sample, approximately 3% is held by the ten largest clones. In this chain, TRBV10-1 is recombined with TRBJ1-6, with the D gene not confidently named. The receptor was isolated from a female donor in good health, enrolled as a control in a pregnancy study. Specimen: CD8+ T cells from peripheral blood mononuclear cells, collected in the third trimester of pregnancy. The nucleotide sequence is given as TGCGCCAGCTGGGCCTCACCCCTCCACTTT. Protein translation: CASWASPLHF.